One sample yielded the 18 T cell receptor beta chains listed below, sequenced in a study of blood T cell repertoires in COVID-19. Method: immunoSEQ multiplex PCR; TCRdb's copy keeps in-frame clones and lacks some. The sample comprises around 200,000 clones, around 85% of which are singletons, and around 20% rests with the top ten. The material sequenced was PBMCs or T cells enriched from blood (not recorded which). The receptors originated from a man aged 35 to 55 who had recovered from COVID-19.

To note about this clone: The sample has other DNA sequences that encode this CDR3 too. V gene TRBV27 combines with J gene TRBJ1-1; tentatively, D is TRBD1 (6 bases). The CDR3 runs to 12 residues. The V gene's germline CDR1 is MNHEY and CDR2 SMNVEV (reference sequence). V lost 8 bases and J lost 3, with 10 bases in between. The CDR3 region is CASGHRDTEAFF. DNA of the CDR3: TGTGCCAGCGGGCACAGGGACACTGAAGCTTTCTTT.

The chain couples TRBV2 to TRBJ1-6; D is perhaps TRBD1 (5 bases). V lost 6 bases to trimming and J lost 10 bases, with 16 bases between them. The CDR3 consists of 14 residues. Germline CDR1 and CDR2: SNHLY and FYNNEI. The DNA of the CDR3 is TGTGCCAGCAGGGGGGAAAGGGGAGGATCACCCCTCCACTTT. Residues: CASRGERGGSPLHF.

The chain is built from TRBV5-1 and TRBJ2-1, with a possible D match to TRBD1 (6 bases). The V and J ends lost 1 base and 0 bases respectively, with 11 bases between them. CDR1 and CDR2 (germline): SGHRS, YFSETQ. CDR3 length equals 16 residues. CDR3 sequence reads: CASSLTGLSSYNEQFF. In nucleotides, the CDR3 is TGCGCCAGCAGCTTGACAGGGCTTAGCTCCTACAATGAGCAGTTCTTC.

This clone was found once. This chain joins TRBV19 and TRBJ2-3, with 12 bases lining up with TRBD2. Per germline, CDR1 LNHDA and CDR2 SQIVND (reference sequence). The ends lost 3 bases at V and 9 bases at J; junction bases unmatched: 1. CDR3 length: 13 residues. The CDR3 is CASSMTSGSTQYF. As DNA, the CDR3 is TGTGCCAGTAGTATGACTAGCGGGAGCACGCAGTATTTT.

The chain carries TRBV15 and TRBJ2-2; 7 bases map to TRBD2. The CDR3 runs 17 residues. Germline V gives CDR1 LNHNV, CDR2 YYDKDF (reference sequence). V lost 1 base to trimming and J lost 0 bases; unmatched junction nucleotides: 5. The chain's CDR3 is CATSRGGGNANTGELFF. The CDR3 region has the DNA TGTGCCACCAGCAGAGGGGGAGGGAATGCGAACACCGGGGAGCTGTTTTTT.

Worth noting for this clone: This specimen includes other DNA sequences encoding the same CDR3. V gene TRBV5-1 combines with J gene TRBJ2-7; 7 nucleotides agree with TRBD2. The germline V gene encodes CDR1 SGHRS and CDR2 YFSETQ. Unmatched junction bases numbered 4, after V lost 2 bases and J lost 2 bases. The CDR3 extends over 14 amino acids. The CDR3 here is CASSFEGGPYEQYF. As DNA, the CDR3 is TGCGCCAGCAGCTTTGAGGGAGGGCCCTACGAGCAGTACTTC.

The rearrangement links TRBV6-5 to TRBJ1-4; the D is unclear. This CDR3 contains 13 residues. V shed 7 bases and J shed 8 bases, with 14 bases lying between them. The germline V gene has CDR1 MNHEY and CDR2 SVGAGI. CDR3 residues: CASTTDPSEKLFF. CDR3 in DNA: TGTGCCAGCACCACAGACCCCTCCGAAAAACTGTTTTTT.

Details on this clone: A read error may produce the germline difference seen at one junction end. The V gene is TRBV6-2 or TRBV6-3, the J gene TRBJ1-2; a possible D gene is TRBD1 (5 bases). Germline CDR1 MNHEY, CDR2 SVGEGT. The length of the CDR3 is 14 residues. The CDR3 nucleotides read TGTGCCAGCAGTTACTCGGACACCTCCTATAGCTACACCTTC. Translating it yields CASSYSDTSYSYTF.

The chain uses TRBV28 and TRBJ2-2; TRBD1 aligns across 8 bases. J lost 14 bases, V lost 3 bases, and 14 bases had no gene match. From germline, CDR1 is MDHEN and CDR2 SYDVKM. CDR3 length: 15 amino acids. The CDR3 region has the DNA TGTGCCAGCAGTTTGAGGGGCAGGGGGCCTCCTTTACTGTTTTTT. Residues: CASSLRGRGPPLLFF.

The rearrangement links TRBV2 to TRBJ2-1; 7 positions match TRBD2. V gave up 6 bases and J gave up 10 bases; unmatched junction bases: 3. CDR1 and CDR2 (germline): SNHLY, FYNNEI. The CDR3 consists of 11 residues. The CDR3 coding sequence is TGTGCCAGCAGGGGGGGGAGAGAGCAGTTCTTC. Its translation is CASRGGREQFF.

The J gene is TRBJ1-6, the V gene TRBV4-1; TRBD1 matches 7 bases. CDR3 size: 17 residues. With V trimmed by 1 base and J by 6 bases, 9 bases remained unmatched. Germline loops: CDR1 MGHRA, CDR2 YSYEKL. CDR3 protein: CASSQVVVRDSNSPLHF. The DNA of the CDR3 is TGCGCCAGCAGCCAAGTAGTTGTTCGGGACAGTAATTCACCCCTCCACTTT.

The sample holds a few counts of this clone. V gene TRBV19 combines with J gene TRBJ2-5; D is unclear. The CDR3 contains 13 residues. Trimming left V 6 bases short and J 5 bases short, with 13 bases between. Germline V gene data show CDR1 as LNHDA and CDR2 as SQIVND (reference sequence). CDR3 in amino acids: CASSLFVWETQYF. The CDR3 DNA reads TGTGCCAGTAGCCTATTTGTGTGGGAGACCCAGTACTTC.

The chain has TRBV6-2 or TRBV6-3 and TRBJ2-1; possible D gene TRBD2, 5 bases. There are 15 residues in the CDR3. Trimming took off 2 bases at V and 1 base at J, with 9 bases between the two ends. Germline CDR1 and CDR2: MNHEY and SVGEGT. CDR3 residues: CASSYRAESYNEQFF. The CDR3 DNA reads TGTGCCAGCAGTTACCGAGCGGAGTCCTACAATGAGCAGTTCTTC.

CDR3 in DNA: TGTGCCAGCAGCCCAAACAGCCTCTATGGCTACACCTTC. Protein: CASSPNSLYGYTF. The chain recombines TRBV11-1 with TRBJ1-2; D call uncertain. The CDR3 has 13 residues. Germline values: CDR1 SGHAT, CDR2 FQDESV (reference sequence). Deletions cut 5 bases from V and 4 bases from J, with 11 bases between.

J is TRBJ2-5 and V is TRBV11-2; D is possibly TRBD2 (5 bases). The CDR3 contains 15 residues. The V end was cut by 4 bases, the J end by 5 bases, with 17 bases between. From germline, CDR1 is SGHAT and CDR2 FQNNGV. This CDR3 is CASSSHPDYGETQYF. CDR3 nucleotides: TGTGCCAGCAGCTCCCACCCAGACTATGGGGAGACCCAGTACTTC.

This clone has a handful of counts. The chain carries TRBV9 and TRBJ2-3, with 9 bases matching TRBD2. After removal of 2 bases from V and 3 bases from J, the junction contained 7 bases not matched to a gene. The CDR3 is 16 amino acids. Germline loops: CDR1 SGDLS, CDR2 YYNGEE. The CDR3 nucleotides read TGTGCCAGCAGCGTTCGGCCTAGCGGGACAACAGATACGCAGTATTTT. It yields the protein CASSVRPSGTTDTQYF.

The J gene is TRBJ2-1, the V gene TRBV4-3, with D possibly matching TRBD1 (5 bases). V shed 0 bases and J shed 5 bases, with 17 bases lying between them. The CDR3 runs 17 residues. Germline V CDR1 and CDR2: LGHNA, YSLEER. The CDR3 sequence is CASSQDSRQRSNNEQFF. In DNA, the CDR3 is TGCGCCAGCAGCCAAGATTCGCGACAGCGCTCTAACAATGAGCAGTTCTTC.

This chain joins TRBV7-6 and TRBJ1-3; 7 bases are shared with TRBD1. CDR1 SGHVS and CDR2 FNYEAQ come from the germline V gene. Losses at the gene ends were 1 base for V and 2 bases for J; bases not matched to a gene: 2. There are 15 residues in the CDR3. CDR3 residues: CASSLGQGAGNTIYF. CDR3 bases: TGTGCCAGCAGCTTAGGGCAGGGGGCTGGAAACACCATATATTTT. Drawing the rest from reference TRBV7-6 and TRBJ1-3, the complete variable domain is GAGVSQSPRYKVTKRGQDVALRCDPISGHVSLYWYRQALGQGPEFLTYFNYEAQQDKSGLPNDRFSAERPEGSISTLTIQRTEQRDSAMYRCASSLGQGAGNTIYFGEGSWLTVV.